The 20 T cell receptor beta chains given below trace back to one sample, sequenced in a study of human T cells and chemical hapten exposure. Described time point: patch test 1, 2 weeks after DPC sensitization. Treatment in this sample: therapeutic diphenylcyclopropenone sensitization with weekly scalp DPC. One entry per CDR3 protein, called by TCRdb with MiXCR from the RACE reads. The top ten hold approximately 2.5% of the sample, which has around 380,000 distinct CDR3 sequences, about 4.4% seen once. Material: whole blood, obtained in connection with sensitization to the hapten diphenylcyclopropenone (DPC). These TCRs come from a woman aged 45-60 years with alopecia areata. Some clones in this sample may be carry-over from other donors' samples.

The table lists this clonotype with many counts. CDR3 loop: CASSYRAGGDTQYF. The CDR3, as DNA: TGTGCCAGCAGTTACCGGGCAGGAGGAGATACGCAGTATTTT. The J gene is TRBJ2-3, the V gene TRBV6-6; the D gene is possibly TRBD2 (5 bases). Trimming took off 2 bases at V and 5 bases at J, with 11 bases between the two ends. The CDR3 is made up of 14 amino acids. CDR1 is MNHNY and CDR2 is SVGAGI in the germline V gene (reference sequence).

V gene TRBV18 combines with J gene TRBJ1-2, with TRBD1 matching over 8 bases. Germline CDR1 and CDR2: KGHSH and LQKENI. The CDR3 totals 16 residues. J was trimmed by 5 bases and V by 6 bases; bases with no gene match: 14. The CDR3 DNA follows: TGTGCCAGCTCCCCAATACCGGGACAGGCCGATTATGGCTACACCTTC. It is translated as CASSPIPGQADYGYTF.

J is TRBJ1-1 and V is TRBV5-1; 7 nucleotides match TRBD1. CDR3 length equals 14 residues. The V segment lost 5 bases and the J segment 6 bases; nucleotides outside the gene matches: 10. The V gene's germline CDR1 is SGHRS and CDR2 YFSETQ. The CDR3 region is CASSLTGVGAEAFF. The CDR3 DNA follows: TGCGCCAGCAGTTTAACAGGGGTTGGCGCTGAAGCTTTCTTT.

V is TRBV15 and J is TRBJ1-2; TRBD1 might be the D (5 bases). V lost 8 bases and J lost 6, with 16 bases in between. Germline CDR1 and CDR2: LNHNV and YYDKDF (reference sequence). There are 13 residues in the CDR3. CDR3 DNA sequence: TGTGCCACCGGCTACCCGGGACTGAATGGCTACACCTTC. It encodes CATGYPGLNGYTF.

This CDR3 reads CASSLPLAGADEQFF. CDR3 nucleotide sequence: TGTGCCAGCAGTTTACCACTAGCGGGAGCCGATGAGCAGTTCTTC. V usage is TRBV28 and J usage is TRBJ2-1; 11 bases fit TRBD2. This CDR3 has 15 amino acids. Germline-derived CDR1 and CDR2 are MDHEN and SYDVKM. After removal of 2 bases from V and 8 bases from J, the junction contained 5 bases not matched to a gene.

This clonotype was detected only a few times. The rearrangement uses TRBV11-3 and TRBJ2-1; D perhaps matches TRBD2 (6 bases). Between the trimmed V and J ends, which lost 3 bases and 2 bases, there was a span of 11 bases. Germline loops: CDR1 SGHNT, CDR2 YENEEA. CDR3 size: 15 residues. CDR3 sequence (DNA): TGTGCCAGCAGCTTGCTGAGCGGGCCCTACAATGAGCAGTTCTTC. This encodes CASSLLSGPYNEQFF.

This clonotype was detected many times. The chain links TRBV25-1 to TRBJ2-3; no clear D gene. The CDR3 is 15 residues long. Trimming pared 2 bases from V and 0 bases from J, leaving 9 bases between. CDR1 is MGHDK, CDR2 SYGVNS, per germline. CDR3 in amino acids: CASSELADSTDTQYF. The CDR3 DNA reads TGTGCCAGCAGTGAACTCGCGGACAGCACAGATACGCAGTATTTT.

The chain couples TRBV30 to TRBJ1-1, with D unresolved. V shed 4 bases and J shed 4 bases, with 13 bases lying between them. CDR1 is GTSNPN, CDR2 SVGIG, per germline (reference sequence). This CDR3 comprises 13 residues. The chain's CDR3 is CAWKEREITEAFF. In DNA, the CDR3 is TGTGCCTGGAAGGAGAGGGAAATCACTGAAGCTTTCTTT.

Many counts were recorded for this clonotype. The rearrangement links TRBV7-2 to TRBJ2-1; 12 positions agree with TRBD2. The trim removed 7 bases at V and 1 base at J, leaving 14 bases unmatched. This CDR3 has 19 residues. Germline V gene sequence: CDR1 SGHTA, CDR2 FQGNSA. CDR3 amino acids: CASTLPGLAGPVSYNEQFF. The CDR3 nucleotides read TGTGCCAGCACCCTCCCAGGACTAGCGGGACCTGTATCCTACAATGAGCAGTTCTTC. The complete variable domain, with remaining parts taken from reference TRBV7-2 and TRBJ2-1, reads GAGVSQSPSNKVTEKGKDVELRCDPISGHTALYWYRQSLGQGLEFLIYFQGNSAPDKSGLPSDRFSAERTGGSVSTLTIQRTQQEDSAVYLCASTLPGLAGPVSYNEQFFGPGTRLTVL.

The chain couples TRBV15 to TRBJ1-3; D is perhaps TRBD1 (5 bases). CDR1 is LNHNV and CDR2 is YYDKDF in the germline V gene (reference sequence). There are 15 residues in the CDR3. The V and J ends lost 4 bases and 2 bases respectively, with 12 bases between them. The CDR3 is CATSILRGPGNTIYF. CDR3 DNA: TGTGCCACCAGCATTCTAAGGGGACCTGGAAACACCATATATTTT. The entire variable domain, with the rest obtained from reference TRBV15 and TRBJ1-3, is as follows: DAMVIQNPRYQVTQFGKPVTLSCSQTLNHNVMYWYQQKSSQAPKLLFHYYDKDFNNEADTPDNFQSRRPNTSFCFLDIRSPGLGDTAMYLCATSILRGPGNTIYFGEGSWLTVV.

This clonotype came up many times. The CDR3 region is CSATDPWGGIQYF. The CDR3 DNA reads TGCAGTGCGACAGACCCCTGGGGAGGCATTCAGTACTTC. The chain joins TRBV20-1 to TRBJ2-4; a weak D match, TRBD2 (6 bases). The germline V gene has CDR1 DFQATT and CDR2 SNEGSKA (reference sequence). The V and J ends lost 6 bases and 9 bases respectively, with 18 bases between them. The CDR3 runs to 13 residues.

This clonotype was observed a handful of times. The CDR3: CASGGGQGATDTQYF. CDR3 coding DNA: TGTGCCAGCGGGGGAGGACAGGGGGCGACAGATACGCAGTATTTT. The chain employs TRBV7-9 and TRBJ2-3; 11 bases fit TRBD1. Losses at the gene ends were 8 bases for V and 3 bases for J; bases not matched to a gene: 7. The CDR3 is 15 amino acids. The germline V gene has CDR1 SEHNR and CDR2 FQNEAQ (reference sequence).

This clonotype was picked up a small number of times. The rearrangement joins TRBV7-9 to TRBJ2-2, with 9 bases matching TRBD2. Germline assignment: CDR1 SEHNR and CDR2 FQNEAQ (reference sequence). This CDR3 region has 15 residues. Unmatched junction bases numbered 4, after V lost 5 bases and J lost 3 bases. Written as DNA, the CDR3 is TGTGCCAGCAGCCCAAGCGGGGGGTACACCGGGGAGCTGTTTTTT. This codes for CASSPSGGYTGELFF.

This clonotype was seen repeatedly, ten times or more. The chain uses TRBV13 and TRBJ2-7, with D unresolved. CDR1 PRHDT and CDR2 FYEKMQ come from the germline V gene (reference sequence). CDR3 length: 15 amino acids. The V end lost 5 bases, the J end lost 5 bases, and 19 bases lay between the germline ends. DNA for the CDR3: TGTGCCAGCAGCAGTCGACATACTACCCACCACGAGCAGTACTTC. Translation gives CASSSRHTTHHEQYF.

This clonotype was observed many times. The chain links TRBV4-1 to TRBJ1-1; D gene uncertain. The V end lost 2 bases, the J end lost 7 bases, and 5 bases lay between the germline ends. CDR1 is MGHRA, CDR2 YSYEKL, per germline. This CDR3 is built from 11 residues. Written as DNA, the CDR3 is TGCGCCAGCAGCCAAATGGATGAAGCTTTCTTT. This gives the protein CASSQMDEAFF.

This clonotype has ten or more counts. V is TRBV18 and J is TRBJ2-7; 10 nucleotides align to TRBD1. Germline V gene sequence: CDR1 KGHSH, CDR2 LQKENI. The V gene end was trimmed by 5 bases and the J gene end by 6 bases; junction bases not matched to a gene: 10. The CDR3 runs to 15 residues. CDR3: CASSYGQGEVGEQYF. The CDR3 DNA reads as TGTGCCAGCTCATACGGACAGGGGGAGGTAGGCGAGCAGTACTTC.

This clonotype was seen at least ten times. The rearrangement joins TRBV29-1 to TRBJ1-2, with D tentatively TRBD1 (6 bases). The V gene lost 5 bases and the J gene lost 4 bases, with 17 bases spanning the gap. CDR1 is SQVTM, CDR2 ANQGSEA, per germline. This CDR3 spans 14 amino acids. The CDR3: CSVYGGGHPYGYTF. As DNA, the CDR3 is TGCAGCGTTTACGGGGGCGGACATCCCTATGGCTACACCTTC.

The sample holds many counts of this clonotype. The V call is TRBV14, the J call TRBJ2-3; D perhaps matches TRBD2 (6 bases). This CDR3 is built from 12 residues. Trimming removed 7 bases from V and 11 bases from J, with 16 bases in between. The germline V gene encodes CDR1 SGHDN and CDR2 FVKESK. CDR3 nucleotides: TGTGCCAGCAACACGATCGGGACTGGGCAGTATTTT. Its translation: CASNTIGTGQYF.

This sequence joins TRBV20-1 and TRBJ2-7; TRBD2 matches at 9 bases. The CDR3 loop spans 16 amino acids. Trimming took 2 bases from V and 0 from J; bases not matched to a gene: 8. Germline V gene lookup returns CDR1 DFQATT and CDR2 SNEGSKA (reference sequence). CDR3 DNA: TGCAGTGCTAGACATAGACTAGCGGTAAGCTCCTACGAGCAGTACTTC. It translates to CSARHRLAVSSYEQYF.

This clonotype was detected ten times or more. The chain couples TRBV3-1 to TRBJ1-6; TRBD1 matches at 7 bases. CDR3 length: 14 amino acids. Germline trimming cut 4 bases from V and 8 bases from J; bases unmatched to any gene: 5. CDR1 and CDR2 from the germline V gene are LGHDT and YNNKEL (reference sequence). CDR3 loop: CASSPGQVDSPLHF. DNA for the CDR3: TGTGCCAGCAGCCCCGGACAGGTGGATTCACCCCTCCACTTT.